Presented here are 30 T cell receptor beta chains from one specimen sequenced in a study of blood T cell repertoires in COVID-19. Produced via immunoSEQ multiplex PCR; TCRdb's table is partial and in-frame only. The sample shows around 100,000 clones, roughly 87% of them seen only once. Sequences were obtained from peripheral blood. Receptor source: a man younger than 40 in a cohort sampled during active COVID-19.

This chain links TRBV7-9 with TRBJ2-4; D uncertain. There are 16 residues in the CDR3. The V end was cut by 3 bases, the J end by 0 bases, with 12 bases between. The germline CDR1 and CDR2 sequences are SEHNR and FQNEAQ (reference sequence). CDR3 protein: CASSFSRNLAKNIQYF. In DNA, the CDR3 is TGTGCCAGCAGCTTTTCCAGGAATCTAGCCAAAAACATTCAGTACTTC. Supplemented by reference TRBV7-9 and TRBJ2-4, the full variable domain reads DTGVSQNPRHKITKRGQNVTFRCDPISEHNRLYWYRQTLGQGPEFLTYFQNEAQLEKSRLLSDRFSAERPKGSFSTLEIQRTEQGDSAMYLCASSFSRNLAKNIQYFGAGTRLSVL.

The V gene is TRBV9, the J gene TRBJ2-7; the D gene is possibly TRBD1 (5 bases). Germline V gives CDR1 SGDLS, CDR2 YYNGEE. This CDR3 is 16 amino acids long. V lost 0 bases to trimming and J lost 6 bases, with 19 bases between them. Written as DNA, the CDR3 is TGTGCCAGCAGCGTAGGGCAGGGCCCTGTGGTTCGCGAGCAGTACTTC. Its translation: CASSVGQGPVVREQYF.

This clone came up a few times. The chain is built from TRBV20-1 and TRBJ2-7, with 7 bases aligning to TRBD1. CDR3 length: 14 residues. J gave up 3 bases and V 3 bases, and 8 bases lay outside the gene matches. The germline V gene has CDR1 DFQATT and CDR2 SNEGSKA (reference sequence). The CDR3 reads CSASWADRVYEQYF. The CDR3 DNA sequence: TGCAGTGCTAGTTGGGCTGACAGGGTCTACGAGCAGTACTTC.

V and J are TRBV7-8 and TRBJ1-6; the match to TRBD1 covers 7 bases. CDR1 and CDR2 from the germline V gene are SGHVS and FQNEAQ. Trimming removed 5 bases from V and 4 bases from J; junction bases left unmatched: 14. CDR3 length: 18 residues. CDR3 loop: CASSPLPGTVGYNSPLHF. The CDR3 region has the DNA TGTGCCAGCAGCCCGCTGCCCGGGACAGTGGGTTATAATTCACCCCTCCACTTT.

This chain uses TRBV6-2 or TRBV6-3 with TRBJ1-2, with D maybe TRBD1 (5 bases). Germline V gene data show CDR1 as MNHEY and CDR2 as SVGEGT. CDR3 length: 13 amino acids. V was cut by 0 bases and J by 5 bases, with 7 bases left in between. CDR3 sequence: CASSYSDTYGYTF. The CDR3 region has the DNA TGTGCCAGCAGTTACTCGGACACTTATGGCTACACCTTC.

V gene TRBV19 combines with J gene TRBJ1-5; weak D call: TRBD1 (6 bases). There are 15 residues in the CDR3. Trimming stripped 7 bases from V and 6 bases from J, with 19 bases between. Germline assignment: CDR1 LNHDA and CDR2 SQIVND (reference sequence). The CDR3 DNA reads TGTGCCAGTAAAGGGGGGGCAGGGACCCCTCAGCCCCAGCATTTT. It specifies CASKGGAGTPQPQHF. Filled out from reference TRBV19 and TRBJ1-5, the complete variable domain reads DGGITQSPKYLFRKEGQNVTLSCEQNLNHDAMYWYRQDPGQGLRLIYYSQIVNDFQKGDIAEGYSVSREKKESFPLTVTSAQKNPTAFYLCASKGGAGTPQPQHFGDGTRLSIL.

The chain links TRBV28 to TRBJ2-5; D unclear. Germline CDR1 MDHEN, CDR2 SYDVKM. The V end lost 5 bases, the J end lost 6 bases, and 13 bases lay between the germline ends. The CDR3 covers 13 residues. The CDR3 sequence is CASSPTRSQTQYF. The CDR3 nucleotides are TGTGCCAGCAGTCCGACAAGGTCCCAGACCCAGTACTTC.

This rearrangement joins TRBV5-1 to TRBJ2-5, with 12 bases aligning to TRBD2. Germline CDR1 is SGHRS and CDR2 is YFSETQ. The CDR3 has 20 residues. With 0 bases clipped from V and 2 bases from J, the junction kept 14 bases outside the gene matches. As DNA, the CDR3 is TGCGCCAGCAGCTTGGCCGGTATAGGACTAGCGGGGACCCGACAAGAGACCCAGTACTTC. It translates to CASSLAGIGLAGTRQETQYF.

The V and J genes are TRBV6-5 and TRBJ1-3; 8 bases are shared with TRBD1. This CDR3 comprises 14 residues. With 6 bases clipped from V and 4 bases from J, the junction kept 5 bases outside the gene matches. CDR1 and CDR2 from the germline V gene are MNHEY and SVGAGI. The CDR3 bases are TGTGCCAGCAGGGACAGGGATATAGGAAACACCATATATTTT. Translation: CASRDRDIGNTIYF.

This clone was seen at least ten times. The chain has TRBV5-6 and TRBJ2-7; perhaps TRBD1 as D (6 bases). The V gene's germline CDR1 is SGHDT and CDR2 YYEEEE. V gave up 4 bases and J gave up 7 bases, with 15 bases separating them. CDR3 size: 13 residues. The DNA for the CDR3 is TGTGCCAGCAGCATCACAGGGACAAGGGAGCAGTACTTC. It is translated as CASSITGTREQYF.

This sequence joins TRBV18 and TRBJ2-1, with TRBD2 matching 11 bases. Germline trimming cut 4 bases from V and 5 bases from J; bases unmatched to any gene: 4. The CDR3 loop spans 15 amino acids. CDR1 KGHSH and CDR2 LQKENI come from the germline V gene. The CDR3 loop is CASSRGTSGHNEQFF. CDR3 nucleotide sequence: TGTGCCAGCTCACGCGGGACTAGCGGCCACAATGAGCAGTTCTTC.

Here the CDR3 reads CASSLARDRSSYNSPLHF. CDR3 in DNA: TGCGCCAGCAGCTTGGCCAGAGACAGGAGCTCCTATAATTCACCCCTCCACTTT. This sequence joins TRBV5-1 and TRBJ1-6; a weak D match, TRBD1 (6 bases). From germline, CDR1 is SGHRS and CDR2 YFSETQ. This CDR3 region has 18 residues. V dropped 0 bases and J dropped 0 bases, with 13 bases sitting between them.

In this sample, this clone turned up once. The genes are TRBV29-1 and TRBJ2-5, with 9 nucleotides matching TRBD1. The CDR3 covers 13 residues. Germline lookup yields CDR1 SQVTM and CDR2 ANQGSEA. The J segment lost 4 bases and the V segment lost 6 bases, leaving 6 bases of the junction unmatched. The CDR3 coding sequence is TGCAGCGTGATTCGGACAGGGGTAGAGACCCAGTACTTC. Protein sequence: CSVIRTGVETQYF.

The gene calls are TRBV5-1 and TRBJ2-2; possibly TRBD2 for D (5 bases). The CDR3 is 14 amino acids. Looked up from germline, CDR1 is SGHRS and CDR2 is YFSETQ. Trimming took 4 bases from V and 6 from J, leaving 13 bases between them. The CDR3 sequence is CASSPVPDSGELFF. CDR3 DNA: TGCGCCAGCAGCCCAGTTCCGGACTCCGGGGAGCTGTTTTTT.

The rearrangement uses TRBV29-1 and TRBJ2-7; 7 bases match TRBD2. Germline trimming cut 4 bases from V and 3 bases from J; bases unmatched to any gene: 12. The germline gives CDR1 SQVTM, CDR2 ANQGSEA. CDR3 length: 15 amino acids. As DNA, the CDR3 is TGCAGCGTTGGGCGCGGGAGTAGCGGATTCTACGAGCAGTACTTC. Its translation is CSVGRGSSGFYEQYF.

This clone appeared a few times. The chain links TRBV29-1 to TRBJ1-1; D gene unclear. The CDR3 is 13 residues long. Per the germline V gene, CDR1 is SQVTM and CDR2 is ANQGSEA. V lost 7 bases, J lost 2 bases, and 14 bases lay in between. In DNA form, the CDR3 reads TGCAGCGCGTTCAGCGGGCGCAACACTGAAGCTTTCTTT. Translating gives CSAFSGRNTEAFF. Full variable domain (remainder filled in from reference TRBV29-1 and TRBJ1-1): SAVISQKPSRDICQRGTSLTIQCQVDSQVTMMFWYRQQPGQSLTLIATANQGSEATYESGFVIDKFPISRPNLTFSTLTVSNMSPEDSSIYLCSAFSGRNTEAFFGQGTRLTVV.

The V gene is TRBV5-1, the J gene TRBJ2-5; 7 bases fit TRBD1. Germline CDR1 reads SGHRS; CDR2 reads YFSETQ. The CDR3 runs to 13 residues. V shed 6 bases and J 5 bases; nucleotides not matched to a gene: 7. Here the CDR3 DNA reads TGCGCCAGCACCATACAGGGGACGGAGACCCAGTACTTC. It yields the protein CASTIQGTETQYF.

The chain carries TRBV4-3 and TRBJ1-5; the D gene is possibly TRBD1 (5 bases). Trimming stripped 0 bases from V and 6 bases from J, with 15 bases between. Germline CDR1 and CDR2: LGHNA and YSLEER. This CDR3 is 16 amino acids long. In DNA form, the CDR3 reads TGCGCCAGCAGCCAAGAGTTAGGGGCTTCGGGTCAGCCCCAGCATTTT. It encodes CASSQELGASGQPQHF.

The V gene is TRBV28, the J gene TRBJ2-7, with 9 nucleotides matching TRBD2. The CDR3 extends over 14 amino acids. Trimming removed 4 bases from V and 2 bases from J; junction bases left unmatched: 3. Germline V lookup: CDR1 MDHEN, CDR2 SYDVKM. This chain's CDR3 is CASSSSGVTYEQYF. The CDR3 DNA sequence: TGTGCCAGCAGTTCTAGCGGGGTGACCTACGAGCAGTACTTC.

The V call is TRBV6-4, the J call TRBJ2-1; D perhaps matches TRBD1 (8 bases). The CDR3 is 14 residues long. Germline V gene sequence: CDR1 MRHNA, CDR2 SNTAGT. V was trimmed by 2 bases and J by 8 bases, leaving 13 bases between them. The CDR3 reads CASSDGTGGDEQFF. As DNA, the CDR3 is TGTGCCAGCAGTGACGGTACAGGGGGGGATGAGCAGTTCTTC.

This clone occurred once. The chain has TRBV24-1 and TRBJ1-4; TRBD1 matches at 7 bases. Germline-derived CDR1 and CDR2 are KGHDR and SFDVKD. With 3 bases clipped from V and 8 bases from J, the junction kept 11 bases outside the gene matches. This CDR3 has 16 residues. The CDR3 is CATSDEVRGRGEKLFF. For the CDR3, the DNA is TGTGCCACCAGTGATGAGGTAAGGGGGCGAGGGGAAAAACTGTTTTTT.

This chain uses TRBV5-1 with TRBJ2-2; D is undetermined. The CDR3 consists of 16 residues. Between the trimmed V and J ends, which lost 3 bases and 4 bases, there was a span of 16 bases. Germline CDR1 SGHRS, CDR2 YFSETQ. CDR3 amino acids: CASSSAATPPTGELFF. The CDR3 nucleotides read TGCGCCAGCAGCTCCGCTGCGACTCCCCCCACCGGGGAGCTGTTTTTT.

The CDR3: CSVSGRGYGYTF. In DNA, the CDR3 is TGCAGCGTTTCTGGACGGGGCTATGGCTACACCTTC. The chain has TRBV29-1 and TRBJ1-2; no definite D call. There are 12 residues in the CDR3. Germline loops: CDR1 SQVTM, CDR2 ANQGSEA. V dropped 5 bases and J dropped 4 bases, with 11 bases sitting between them.

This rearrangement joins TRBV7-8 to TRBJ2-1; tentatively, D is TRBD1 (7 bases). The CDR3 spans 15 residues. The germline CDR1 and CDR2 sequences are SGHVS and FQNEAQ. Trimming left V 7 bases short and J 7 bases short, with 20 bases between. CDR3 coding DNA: TGTGCCAGCAACCTAATGGGGGGACAGAGTAATGAGCAGTTCTTC. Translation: CASNLMGGQSNEQFF.

CDR3 region: CASSLQGASTEAFF. The CDR3 DNA is TGTGCCAGCAGCTTGCAGGGGGCGAGCACTGAAGCTTTCTTT. This sequence joins TRBV7-9 and TRBJ1-1, with 8 bases lining up with TRBD1. CDR1 and CDR2 from the germline V gene are SEHNR and FQNEAQ (reference sequence). The CDR3 is 14 amino acids. The junction had 4 bases not matched to a gene; V was cut back by 3 bases and J by 4 bases.

This chain's CDR3 is CASSHAVGQGAGGAKNIQYF. In DNA, the CDR3 is TGCGCCAGCAGCCATGCCGTGGGACAGGGGGCGGGGGGAGCCAAAAACATTCAGTACTTC. The gene calls are TRBV4-1 and TRBJ2-4; TRBD1 agrees at 12 bases. The CDR3 extends over 20 amino acids. Per germline, CDR1 MGHRA and CDR2 YSYEKL. V shed 3 bases, J shed 0 bases, and the junction held 12 bases outside the gene matches.

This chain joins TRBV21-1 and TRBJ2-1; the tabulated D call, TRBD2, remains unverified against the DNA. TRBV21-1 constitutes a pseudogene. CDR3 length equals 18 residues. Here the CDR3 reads CASSKVSRLPRSYNEQFF. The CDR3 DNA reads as TGTGCCAGCAGCAAAGTTTCGCGGCTCCCCCGCTCCTACAATGAGCAGTTCTTC.

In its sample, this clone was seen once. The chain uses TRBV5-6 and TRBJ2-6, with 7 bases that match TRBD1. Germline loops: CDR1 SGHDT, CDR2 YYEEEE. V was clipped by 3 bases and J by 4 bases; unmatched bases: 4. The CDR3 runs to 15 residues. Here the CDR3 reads CASSSTGVGANVLTF. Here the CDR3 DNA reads TGTGCCAGCAGCTCAACAGGGGTAGGGGCCAACGTCCTGACTTTC.

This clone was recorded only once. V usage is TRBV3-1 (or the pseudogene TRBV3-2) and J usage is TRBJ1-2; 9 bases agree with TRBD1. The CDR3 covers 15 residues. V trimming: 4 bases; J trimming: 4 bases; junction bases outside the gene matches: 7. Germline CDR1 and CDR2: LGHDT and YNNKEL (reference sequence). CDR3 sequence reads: CASSLGQGGVYGYTF. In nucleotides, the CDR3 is TGTGCCAGCAGCCTGGGACAGGGCGGGGTCTATGGCTACACCTTC.

The CDR3 DNA is TGTGCCAGCGGGCGGGGGGCCGACTCCTACAATGAGCAGTTCTTC. It encodes CASGRGADSYNEQFF. The chain has TRBV2 and TRBJ2-1; TRBD2 matches at 8 bases. The CDR3 covers 15 residues. In germline, CDR1 is SNHLY, CDR2 FYNNEI. V shed 8 bases and J 0 bases; nucleotides not matched to a gene: 6.